Detailed here is one T cell receptor beta chain. Its target is not known. V was cut by 4 bases and J by 2 bases, with 15 bases left in between. Per the germline V gene, CDR1 is SGHVS and CDR2 is FNYEAQ. The CDR3 is made up of 15 amino acids. The data were taken from a study of siplizumab effects on memory and regulatory T cells. Some clones are missing from TCRdb's copy, which holds only in-frame ones; the method was immunoSEQ multiplex PCR. This repertoire shows 90,000 to 120,000 clones, 90% to 95% found once; its top ten account for 0.55% to 0.65%. Overall study findings and caveats: Mappable CD4+ clones that were alloreactive averaged around 70% Treg-derived with siplizumab versus approximately 25% in controls. Naive-or-memory phenotypes were unassignable for roughly 80-95% of proliferating CD4+ or CD8+ clones. For siplizumab cultures, the suppressive function of their proliferating Tregs was not confirmed.

This clonotype was obtained from a human donor in good health. The chain couples TRBV7-6 to TRBJ2-7; weak D call: TRBD1 (6 bases). Sequenced: Tregs sorted from blood. In DNA form, the CDR3 reads TGTGCCAGCAGCTCGGGACAACTTCCTACCTACGAGCAGTACTTC. Encoded protein: CASSSGQLPTYEQYF.